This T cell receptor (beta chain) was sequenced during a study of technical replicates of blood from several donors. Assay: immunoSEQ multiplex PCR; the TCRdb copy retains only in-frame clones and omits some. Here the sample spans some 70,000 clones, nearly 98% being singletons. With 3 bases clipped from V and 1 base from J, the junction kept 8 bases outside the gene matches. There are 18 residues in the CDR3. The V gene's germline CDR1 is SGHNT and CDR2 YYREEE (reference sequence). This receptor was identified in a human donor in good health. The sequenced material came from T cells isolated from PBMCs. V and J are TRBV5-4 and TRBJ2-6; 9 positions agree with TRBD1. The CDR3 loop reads CASSSDRGVYSGANVLTF. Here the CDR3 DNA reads TGTGCCAGCAGCTCCGACAGGGGGGTCTATTCTGGGGCCAACGTCCTGACTTTC.